The 27 T cell receptor beta chains below were found in one sample sequenced in a study of post-analysis software for immune sequencing data. Study results and limitations: There were five TRBV segments more frequent in patients than controls, and TRBV5-6, TRBV5-1 and TRBV20-1 were among them.

cDNA libraries of TCR beta carried unique molecular identifiers. TCRdb re-called the PCR reads with MiXCR, one entry per CDR3 protein. This sample carries about 770,000 distinct CDR3 sequences, roughly 46% of them seen once, and the ten largest clones take approximately 5%. These TCRs are of unknown antigen specificity. The source material was blood. These receptors originate from a girl aged 10 to 17 with multiple sclerosis.

This sequence joins TRBV9 and TRBJ1-1, with D maybe TRBD1 (5 bases). This CDR3 is built from 13 residues. Germline V gene lookup returns CDR1 SGDLS and CDR2 YYNGEE. V was clipped by 3 bases and J by 2 bases, with 8 bases between them. The CDR3 coding sequence is TGTGCCAGCAGCGGGCGGGACAACACTGAAGCTTTCTTT. This gives the protein CASSGRDNTEAFF.

The chain combines TRBV12-3 or TRBV12-4 with TRBJ2-6; 10 bases align to TRBD1. The V gene end was trimmed by 6 bases and the J gene end by 1 base; junction bases not matched to a gene: 9. The CDR3 loop spans 18 amino acids. The CDR3 nucleotides are TGTGCCAGCAGATCCGGGACAGGGGTCTTGTCTGGGGCCAACGTCCTGACTTTC. Translating gives CASRSGTGVLSGANVLTF.

The V gene is TRBV20-1, the J gene TRBJ1-5, with D tentatively TRBD1 (6 bases). The V gene's germline CDR1 is DFQATT and CDR2 SNEGSKA (reference sequence). The CDR3 totals 14 residues. With 1 base removed from V and 1 base from J, the gap between germline ends came to 8 bases. DNA of the CDR3: TGCAGTGCTAGAGCCAGGGGCAGCAATCAGCCCCAGCATTTT. It yields the protein CSARARGSNQPQHF.

This rearrangement joins TRBV7-9 to TRBJ2-6; D gene uncertain. This CDR3 has 18 amino acids. V was cut by 5 bases and J by 0 bases, with 17 bases left in between. In germline, CDR1 is SEHNR, CDR2 FQNEAQ (reference sequence). The CDR3 DNA is TGTGCCAGCAGCCCCCGATCTCGCTCGCTCTCTGGGGCCAACGTCCTGACTTTC. Translation: CASSPRSRSLSGANVLTF.

The chain is built from TRBV12-3 or TRBV12-4 and TRBJ1-2, with a possible D match to TRBD1 (6 bases). The CDR3 is made up of 17 amino acids. Trimming took off 2 bases at V and 2 bases at J, with 18 bases between the two ends. Here the CDR3 DNA reads TGTGCCAGCAGTTTAAGGGGGGTAGAGGACGACAACTATGGCTACACCTTC. Amino acid sequence: CASSLRGVEDDNYGYTF.

The chain recombines TRBV11-1 with TRBJ2-7; D is undetermined. The CDR3 has 14 residues. Trimming removed 2 bases from V and 2 bases from J, with 10 bases in between. Germline V gene lookup returns CDR1 SGHAT and CDR2 FQDESV (reference sequence). The CDR3, as DNA: TGTGCCAGCAGCTTATTAGACTCCCCCTACGAGCAGTACTTC. Translation gives CASSLLDSPYEQYF.

The chain has TRBV7-2 and TRBJ2-3; D tentatively fits TRBD1 or TRBD2 (5 bases each). This CDR3 is 14 amino acids long. Germline assignment: CDR1 SGHTA and CDR2 FQGNSA. V was cut by 8 bases and J by 11 bases, with 23 bases left in between. Here the CDR3 reads CASSRGALEMEQYF. The CDR3 nucleotides read TGTGCCAGCTCCCGAGGGGCCCTGGAGATGGAGCAGTATTTT.

With regard to this clonotype: At one of its ends the junction is not consistent with the germline gene, which may arise from a read error. The chain employs TRBV5-6 and TRBJ2-7, with TRBD1 matching 7 bases. Per germline, CDR1 SGHDT and CDR2 YYEEEE. The CDR3 runs 14 residues. The CDR3 nucleotides are TGTACCAGCTCCAATGACAGGGACGACTACGAGCAGTACTTC. Protein: CTSSNDRDDYEQYF.

The J gene is TRBJ2-7, the V gene TRBV5-1; D is ambiguous. The V end was cut by 6 bases, the J end by 3 bases, with 10 bases between. This CDR3 spans 12 amino acids. Germline V lookup: CDR1 SGHRS, CDR2 YFSETQ. CDR3 loop: CASTGLGYEQYF. CDR3 DNA: TGCGCCAGCACAGGATTGGGCTACGAGCAGTACTTC.

The V and J genes are TRBV14 and TRBJ2-1, with 8 bases fitting TRBD2. After removal of 0 bases from V and 4 bases from J, the junction contained 5 bases not matched to a gene. CDR3 size: 16 residues. The germline V gene encodes CDR1 SGHDN and CDR2 FVKESK. The CDR3 DNA reads as TGTGCCAGCAGCCAAGATGGCGGGAGGAGATACAATGAGCAGTTCTTC. This codes for CASSQDGGRRYNEQFF.

This chain links TRBV15 with TRBJ1-3, with D maybe TRBD1 (6 bases). The germline V gene has CDR1 LNHNV and CDR2 YYDKDF (reference sequence). The CDR3 consists of 18 residues. The V and J ends lost 0 bases and 4 bases respectively, with 19 bases between them. The CDR3 nucleotides read TGTGCCACCAGCAGAGATCCTCCGGCAGGGGTGGAGGGAAACACCATATATTTT. Residues: CATSRDPPAGVEGNTIYF.

V and J are TRBV7-9 and TRBJ1-4, with D tentatively TRBD1 (5 bases). Trimming shortened V by 6 bases and J by 6 bases, and 20 bases separated the two germline ends. Germline V gene data show CDR1 as SEHNR and CDR2 as FQNEAQ (reference sequence). CDR3 size: 16 residues. CDR3: CASRPIRQSRDEKLFF. DNA of the CDR3: TGTGCCAGCAGACCGATCCGACAGTCGAGGGATGAAAAACTGTTTTTT. Full variable domain (remainder filled in from reference TRBV7-9 and TRBJ1-4): DTGVSQNPRHKITKRGQNVTFRCDPISEHNRLYWYRQTLGQGPEFLTYFQNEAQLEKSRLLSDRFSAERPKGSFSTLEIQRTEQGDSAMYLCASRPIRQSRDEKLFFGSGTQLSVL.

The chain combines TRBV9 with TRBJ2-7; 7 bases agree with TRBD2. Germline V gene sequence: CDR1 SGDLS, CDR2 YYNGEE. The V segment lost 4 bases and the J segment 4 bases; nucleotides outside the gene matches: 8. This CDR3 has 14 amino acids. CDR3 region: CASSLRGVDYEQYF. The CDR3 DNA sequence: TGTGCCAGCAGCCTCCGGGGGGTCGATTACGAGCAGTACTTC. Based on the CDR3 plus reference TRBV9 and TRBJ2-7, the full variable domain is DSGVTQTPKHLITATGQRVTLRCSPRSGDLSVYWYQQSLDQGLQFLIQYYNGEERAKGNILERFSAQQFPDLHSELNLSSLELGDSALYFCASSLRGVDYEQYFGPGTRLTVT.

This chain links TRBV12-5 with TRBJ2-3, with D perhaps TRBD1 (5 bases). V lost 2 bases and J lost 2, with 17 bases in between. The CDR3 is made up of 17 amino acids. The germline V gene encodes CDR1 LGHNT and CDR2 FRNRAP. CDR3 bases: TGTGCTAGTGGTTTGTCGACAGCACGTTTAATCACAGATACGCAGTATTTT. The encoded protein is CASGLSTARLITDTQYF.

This sequence joins TRBV20-1 and TRBJ2-7; 7 bases fit TRBD1. The CDR3 has 16 residues. In germline, CDR1 is DFQATT, CDR2 SNEGSKA (reference sequence). The junction had 14 bases not matched to a gene; V was cut back by 3 bases and J by 3 bases. In DNA form, the CDR3 reads TGCAGTGCTAGCCCTCAAGACAGGGACAGCATCTACGAGCAGTACTTC. Amino acid sequence: CSASPQDRDSIYEQYF.

There are a few counts of this clonotype. The chain employs TRBV5-6 and TRBJ2-1; D is ambiguous. Germline loops: CDR1 SGHDT, CDR2 YYEEEE. Deletions cut 5 bases from V and 0 bases from J, with 9 bases between. This CDR3 comprises 14 residues. CDR3 loop: CASSPRVSYNEQFF. The CDR3 DNA sequence: TGTGCCAGCAGTCCGCGCGTCTCCTACAATGAGCAGTTCTTC.

The chain couples TRBV6-1 to TRBJ1-4; D not resolved. Looked up from germline, CDR1 is MNHNS and CDR2 is SASEGT. CDR3 length equals 13 residues. Deletions cut 6 bases from V and 8 bases from J, with 13 bases between. In nucleotides, the CDR3 is TGTGCCAGCAGCCCTCAGTTGAGAGAAAAACTGTTTTTT. Translated, it gives CASSPQLREKLFF.

This chain links TRBV11-3 with TRBJ2-2; 14 bases are shared with TRBD2. From germline, CDR1 is SGHNT and CDR2 YENEEA. This CDR3 contains 17 residues. Trimming removed 5 bases from V and 4 bases from J; junction bases left unmatched: 6. CDR3 in amino acids: CASSPGLAGASTGELFF. CDR3 nucleotide sequence: TGTGCCAGCAGCCCGGGACTAGCGGGAGCCAGCACCGGGGAGCTGTTTTTT.

This chain connects TRBV30 to TRBJ2-2; D is unresolved. The CDR3 totals 14 residues. The germline gives CDR1 GTSNPN, CDR2 SVGIG (reference sequence). Trimming cost V 2 bases and J 1 base, with 8 bases left between them. This chain's CDR3 is CAWSRLLNTGELFF. Here the CDR3 DNA reads TGTGCCTGGAGTCGACTCCTGAACACCGGGGAGCTGTTTTTT.

The chain couples TRBV20-1 to TRBJ1-4, with D maybe TRBD1 (6 bases). Trimming cost V 4 bases and J 5 bases, with 14 bases left between them. Germline lookup yields CDR1 DFQATT and CDR2 SNEGSKA (reference sequence). The CDR3 runs 14 residues. The CDR3 nucleotides read TGCAGTGCTATCACAGCGAGGGGGAATGAAAAACTGTTTTTT. Translation gives CSAITARGNEKLFF.

This clonotype showed up just a few times. The chain employs TRBV12-3 or TRBV12-4 and TRBJ1-2, with 9 bases that match TRBD1. This CDR3 region has 13 residues. V shed 6 bases and J 7 bases; nucleotides not matched to a gene: 6. The CDR3 spells CASSRDRVAGYTF. The CDR3 DNA reads TGTGCCAGCAGCCGGGACAGGGTTGCTGGCTACACCTTC.

The chain combines TRBV20-1 with TRBJ2-7, with 8 bases fitting TRBD2. The CDR3 has 13 residues. The germline gives CDR1 DFQATT, CDR2 SNEGSKA (reference sequence). This chain's CDR3 is CSAGLAGGSEQYF. DNA of the CDR3: TGCAGCGCTGGTCTGGCGGGAGGAAGCGAGCAGTACTTC.

The chain links TRBV12-3 or TRBV12-4 to TRBJ2-1; the D gene is possibly TRBD2 (5 bases). This CDR3 has 15 amino acids. Trimming removed 1 base at V and 13 bases at J, with 20 bases between. CDR3 coding DNA: TGTGCCAGCAGTTTAGAGATTGGCAGCGGAGAGACCCAGTTCTTC. Its protein is CASSLEIGSGETQFF.

This chain joins TRBV18 and TRBJ2-3; tentative D call: TRBD2 (6 bases). V dropped 6 bases and J dropped 0 bases, with 13 bases sitting between them. The CDR3 extends over 15 amino acids. Germline V CDR1 and CDR2: KGHSH, LQKENI. CDR3 sequence: CASSPTRSSTDTQYF. The CDR3 DNA reads TGTGCCAGCTCCCCGACTAGATCGAGCACAGATACGCAGTATTTT.

CDR3: CASTNRGRSSYNEQFF. The CDR3 nucleotides are TGTGCCAGCACAAACCGTGGCAGGAGCTCCTACAATGAGCAGTTCTTC. The rearrangement links TRBV6-1 to TRBJ2-1; D not certain. From germline, CDR1 is MNHNS and CDR2 SASEGT. This CDR3 has 16 amino acids. The V gene lost 7 bases and the J gene lost 0 bases, with 16 bases spanning the gap.

The chain has TRBV12-3 or TRBV12-4 and TRBJ2-2, with 7 bases fitting TRBD2. The trim removed 8 bases at V and 6 bases at J, leaving 12 bases unmatched. The CDR3 consists of 15 residues. This CDR3 reads CASGPTTSISGELFF. In nucleotides, the CDR3 is TGTGCCAGCGGCCCCACGACTAGCATCTCCGGGGAGCTGTTTTTT.

This chain uses TRBV7-6 with TRBJ2-4; TRBD1 is a possible D gene (5 bases). The closer fit of TRBJ2-5 to the DNA end suggests the J call may be wrong. Germline loops: CDR1 SGHVS, CDR2 FNYEAQ. The CDR3 loop spans 14 amino acids. The CDR3 bases are TGTGCCAGCAGCAAGGGGCCGGTACAAGAGACCCAGTACTTC. Encoded protein: CASSKGPVQETQYF.